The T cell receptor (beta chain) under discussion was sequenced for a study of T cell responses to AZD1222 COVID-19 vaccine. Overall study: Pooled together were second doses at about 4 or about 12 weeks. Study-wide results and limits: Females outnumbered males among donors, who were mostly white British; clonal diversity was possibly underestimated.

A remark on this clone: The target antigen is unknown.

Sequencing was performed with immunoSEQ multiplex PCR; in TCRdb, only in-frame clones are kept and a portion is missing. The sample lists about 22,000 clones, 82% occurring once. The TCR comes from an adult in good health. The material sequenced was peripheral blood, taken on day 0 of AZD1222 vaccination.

The CDR3 reads CASSLSPGYYGYTF. The CDR3 region has the DNA TGTGCCAGCAGTTTATCTCCAGGCTACTATGGCTACACCTTC. The V call is TRBV27, the J call TRBJ1-2; unclear D gene. V was shortened by 0 bases and J by 3 bases, with 8 bases between the two germline ends. Germline CDR1 and CDR2: MNHEY and SMNVEV (reference sequence). This CDR3 has 14 amino acids.